This T cell receptor beta chain appears in the sequencing data of a study of blood T cell repertoires in COVID-19. Across the study: COVID-19 samples collected from the United States, Italy and Spain covered acute and convalescent phases. T cells, B-cell-depleted T cells, or PBMCs provided the cDNA or gDNA that served as material.

Only in-frame clones appear in the TCRdb table, and some are missing; sequencing was by immunoSEQ multiplex PCR. Seen here are approximately 100,000 clones, 81% observed once, and the top ten hold about 4.1%. Sequenced sample: peripheral blood. This TCR derives from a man aged 55 to 70 with acute or convalescent COVID-19.

The CDR3 region is CASSFSQGISGYTF. The CDR3 DNA is TGTGCCAGCAGTTTTTCACAGGGAATAAGTGGCTACACCTTC. The chain is built from TRBV27 and TRBJ1-2; possible D gene TRBD1, 6 bases. The CDR3 is 14 residues long. The V end was cut by 3 bases, the J end by 7 bases, with 15 bases between. The germline V gene encodes CDR1 MNHEY and CDR2 SMNVEV (reference sequence).